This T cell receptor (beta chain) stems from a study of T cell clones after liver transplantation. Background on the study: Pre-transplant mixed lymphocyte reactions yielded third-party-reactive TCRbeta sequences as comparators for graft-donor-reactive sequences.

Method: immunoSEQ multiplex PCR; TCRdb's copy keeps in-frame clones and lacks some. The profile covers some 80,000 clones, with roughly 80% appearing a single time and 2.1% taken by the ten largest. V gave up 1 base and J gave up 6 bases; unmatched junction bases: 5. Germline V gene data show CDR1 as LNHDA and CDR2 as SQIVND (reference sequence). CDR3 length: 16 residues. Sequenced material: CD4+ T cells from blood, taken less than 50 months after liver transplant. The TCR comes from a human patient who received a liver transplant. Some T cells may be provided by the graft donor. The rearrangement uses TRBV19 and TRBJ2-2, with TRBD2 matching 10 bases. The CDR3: CASSIGLLAGSGELFF. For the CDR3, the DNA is TGTGCCAGTAGTATAGGCTTACTAGCGGGATCCGGGGAGCTGTTTTTT.